This T cell receptor (beta chain) appears in the sequencing data of a study of CD8 T cells in ankylosing spondylitis. Broader study findings: Ankylosing spondylitis blood appeared to be characterized by a TCR beta motif of roughly eight highly homologous variants. As for the disease-linked clones, they showed a CD8+ phenotype and occurred at relatively low frequencies in peripheral blood.

Germline CDR1 reads SGHKS; CDR2 reads YYEKEE (reference sequence). The CDR3 loop spans 14 amino acids. V was pared by 1 base and J by 10 bases, with 6 bases of the junction left unmatched. At least ten counts were recorded for this clonotype. What it recognizes is unknown. Each TCR beta library was made by quantitative 5'-RACE that incorporated molecular barcodes. TCRdb redid the calling of the 5' RACE reads with MiXCR, one entry per CDR3 protein. The table lists some 200,000 distinct CDR3 sequences, over 10% of them singletons. This receptor was identified in a male donor with ankylosing spondylitis or in good health (not recorded which). The chain employs TRBV5-5 and TRBJ2-1; 9 nucleotides align to TRBD1. Sequencing was carried out using blood, either unsorted or a sorted T cell fraction (not recorded which). The CDR3 DNA sequence: TGTGCCAGCAGCTTGTCGGGGACAGGGAGGGAGCAGTTCTTC. This sequence encodes CASSLSGTGREQFF.